A selection of T cell receptor beta chains follows, all from one sample in a study of siplizumab effects on memory and regulatory T cells. Some clones are missing from TCRdb's copy, which holds only in-frame ones; the method was immunoSEQ multiplex PCR. The table shows around 83,000 clones, with 80% to 90% occurring only once. Sequenced sample: CD4+ T cells sorted from blood. These receptors were collected from a human donor in good health. Each CDR3 is given without its conserved first and last residue.

J: TRBJ1-2
V: TRBV28
CDR3: ASSVRQGLDGYT

J: TRBJ2-2
V: TRBV5-6
CDR3: ASSVPGIARTGELF

J: TRBJ1-5
V: TRBV19
CDR3: ASNKQQGRLSQPQH

J: TRBJ2-2
V: TRBV7-9
CDR3: ASSLFPHTGELF

J: TRBJ2-1
V: TRBV6-1
CDR3: ASSEGTGGPYNEQF

J: TRBJ1-1
V: TRBV30
CDR3: AWSVLGIAF

J: TRBJ2-2
V: TRBV7-3
CDR3: ASSSTRTSGSRGELF

J: TRBJ1-5
V: TRBV29-1
CDR3: SAKLGDQPQH

J: TRBJ1-5
V: TRBV19
CDR3: ASRSGQGNQPQH

J: TRBJ2-7
V: TRBV5-1
CDR3: ASSPSGTSANEQY

J: TRBJ1-5
V: TRBV6-1
CDR3: ASNSQPQH

J: TRBJ1-1
V: TRBV15
CDR3: ATSRVGGLNTEAF

J: TRBJ2-7
V: TRBV28
CDR3: ASSSGFEY

J: TRBJ1-4
V: TRBV25-1
CDR3: ASRGPNEKLF

J: TRBJ2-2
V: TRBV6-6
CDR3: ASSQGIGELF

J: TRBJ1-2
V: TRBV5-4
CDR3: ASSLPPNYGYT

J: TRBJ2-7
V: TRBV27
CDR3: ASRASGSGYEQY

J: TRBJ1-5
V: TRBV14
CDR3: ASSAITGGGRQPQH

J: TRBJ2-3
V: TRBV7-3
CDR3: ASSLTVGGTTTDTQY

J: TRBJ2-1
V: TRBV4-1
CDR3: ASSQNSGNYYNEQF

J: TRBJ1-2
V: TRBV7-8
CDR3: ASSHGGELNYGYT

J: TRBJ1-1
V: TRBV28
CDR3: ASSLWGGLREAF

J: TRBJ2-2
V: TRBV7-2
CDR3: ASSLMRGNTGELF

J: TRBJ2-2
V: TRBV9
CDR3: ASSVRGNSGELF

J: TRBJ2-2
V: TRBV19
CDR3: AGSTQGAGGELF

J: TRBJ1-2
V: TRBV5-1
CDR3: ASSLARGDSNYGYT

J: TRBJ1-5
V: TRBV29-1
CDR3: SVGISSNQPQH